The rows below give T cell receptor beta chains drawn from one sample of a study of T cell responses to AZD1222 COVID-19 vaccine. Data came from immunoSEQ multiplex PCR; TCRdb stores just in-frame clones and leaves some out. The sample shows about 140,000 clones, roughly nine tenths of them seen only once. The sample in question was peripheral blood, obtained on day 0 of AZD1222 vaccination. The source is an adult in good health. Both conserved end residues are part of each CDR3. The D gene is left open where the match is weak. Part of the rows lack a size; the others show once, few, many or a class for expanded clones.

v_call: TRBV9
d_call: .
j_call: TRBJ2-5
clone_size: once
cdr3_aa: CASSVEGGGHHQETQYF
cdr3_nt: TGTGCCAGCAGCGTCGAGGGAGGGGGACATCACCAAGAGACCCAGTACTTC

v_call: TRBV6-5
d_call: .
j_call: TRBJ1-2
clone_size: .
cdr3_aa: CASSYSAVYGYTF
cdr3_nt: TGTGCCAGCAGTTACTCGGCAGTCTATGGCTACACCTTC

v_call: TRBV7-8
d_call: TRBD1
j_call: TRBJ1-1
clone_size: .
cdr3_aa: CASSFGQGGTEAFF
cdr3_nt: TGTGCCAGCAGCTTCGGGCAGGGGGGGACTGAAGCTTTCTTT

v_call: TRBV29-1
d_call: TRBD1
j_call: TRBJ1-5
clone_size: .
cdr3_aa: CSVGDGTGDQPQHF
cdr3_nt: TGCAGCGTCGGGGACGGGACAGGGGATCAGCCCCAGCATTTT

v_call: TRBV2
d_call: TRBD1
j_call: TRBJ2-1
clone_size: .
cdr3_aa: CASSGQTGGSSKFF
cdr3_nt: TGTGCCAGCAGTGGTCAGACAGGGGGGTCCTCTAAGTTCTTC

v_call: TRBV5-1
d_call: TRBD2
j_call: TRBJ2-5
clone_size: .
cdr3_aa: CASSEVGLAGEETQYF
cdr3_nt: TGCGCCAGCAGCGAAGTGGGACTAGCGGGAGAAGAGACCCAGTACTTC

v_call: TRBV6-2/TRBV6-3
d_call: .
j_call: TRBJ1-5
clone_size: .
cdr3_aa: CASSPWGGVGNQPQHF
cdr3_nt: TGTGCCAGCAGCCCTTGGGGGGGTGTCGGCAATCAGCCCCAGCATTTT

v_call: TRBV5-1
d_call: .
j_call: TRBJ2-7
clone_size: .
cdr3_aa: CASSLAGGADEQYF
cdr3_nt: TGCGCCAGCAGCTTGGCTGGAGGGGCCGACGAGCAGTACTTC

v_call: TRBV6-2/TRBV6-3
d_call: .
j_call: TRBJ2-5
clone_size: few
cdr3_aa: CASSYGYETQYF
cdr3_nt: TGTGCCAGCAGTTACGGGTACGAGACCCAGTACTTC

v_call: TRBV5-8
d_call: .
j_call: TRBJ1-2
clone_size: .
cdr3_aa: CASSLKRERGYTF
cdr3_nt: TGTGCCAGCAGCTTGAAAAGGGAAAGAGGCTACACCTTC

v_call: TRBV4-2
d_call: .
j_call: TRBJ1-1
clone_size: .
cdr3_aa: CASSQGSWDTEAFF
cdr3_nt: TGTGCCAGCAGCCAAGGATCATGGGACACTGAAGCTTTCTTT

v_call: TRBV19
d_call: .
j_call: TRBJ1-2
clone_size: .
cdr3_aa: CASSMVGRGGPDYGYTF
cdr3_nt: TGTGCCAGTAGTATGGTAGGCAGGGGAGGGCCTGACTATGGCTACACCTTC

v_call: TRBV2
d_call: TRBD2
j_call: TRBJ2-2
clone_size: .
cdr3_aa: CASSPYPGGWNTGELFF
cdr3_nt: TGTGCCAGCAGCCCTTATCCCGGGGGGTGGAACACCGGGGAGCTGTTTTTT

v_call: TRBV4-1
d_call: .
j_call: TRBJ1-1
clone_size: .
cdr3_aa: CASSGLRATEAFF
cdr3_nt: TGCGCCAGCAGCGGTTTAAGGGCCACTGAAGCTTTCTTT

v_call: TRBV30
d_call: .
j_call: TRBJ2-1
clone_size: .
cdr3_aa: CAWSGGGPDLQFF
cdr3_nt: TGTGCCTGGAGTGGTGGAGGGCCTGATCTGCAGTTCTTC

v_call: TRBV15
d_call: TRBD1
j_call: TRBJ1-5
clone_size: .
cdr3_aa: CATSRPGQGENQPQHF
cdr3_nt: TGTGCCACCAGCAGACCGGGACAGGGGGAGAATCAGCCCCAGCATTTT

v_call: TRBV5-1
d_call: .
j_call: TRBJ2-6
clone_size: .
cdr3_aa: CASAVGGANVLTF
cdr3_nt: TGCGCCAGCGCGGTAGGTGGGGCCAACGTCCTGACTTTC

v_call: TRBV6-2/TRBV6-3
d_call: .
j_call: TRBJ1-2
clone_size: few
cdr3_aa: CASSYSEAGYGYTF
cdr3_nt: TGTGCCAGCAGTTACTCAGAAGCAGGCTATGGCTACACCTTC

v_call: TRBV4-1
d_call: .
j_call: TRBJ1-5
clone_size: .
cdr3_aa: CASSQDGYEGGNQPQHF
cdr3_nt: TGCGCCAGCAGCCAAGATGGTTATGAGGGTGGCAATCAGCCCCAGCATTTT

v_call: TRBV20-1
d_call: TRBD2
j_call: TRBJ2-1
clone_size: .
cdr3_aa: CSASTSGVSYNEQFF
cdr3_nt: TGCAGTGCTAGTACTAGCGGAGTTTCCTACAATGAGCAGTTCTTC

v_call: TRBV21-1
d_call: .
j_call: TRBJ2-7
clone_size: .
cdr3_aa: CASIIEAGTSGFRTWEQYF
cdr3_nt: TGTGCCAGCATCATTGAGGCCGGGACTAGCGGATTCAGAACATGGGAGCAGTACTTC

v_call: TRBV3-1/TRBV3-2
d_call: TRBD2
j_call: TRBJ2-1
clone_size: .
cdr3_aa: CASSQVAGGFDGEQFF
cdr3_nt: TGTGCCAGCAGCCAAGTTGCGGGAGGGTTTGATGGTGAGCAGTTCTTC

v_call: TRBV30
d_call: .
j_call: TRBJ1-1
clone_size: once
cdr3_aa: CAWSTDLNTEAFF
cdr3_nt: TGTGCCTGGAGTACGGACTTGAACACTGAAGCTTTCTTT

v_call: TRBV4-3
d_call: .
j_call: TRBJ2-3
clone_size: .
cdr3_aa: CASSQADTQYF
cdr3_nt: TGCGCCAGCAGCCAAGCCGATACGCAGTATTTT

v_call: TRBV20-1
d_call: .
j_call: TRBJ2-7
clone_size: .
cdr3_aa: CSARTWEEQYF
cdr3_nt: TGCAGTGCTAGAACCTGGGAAGAGCAGTACTTC

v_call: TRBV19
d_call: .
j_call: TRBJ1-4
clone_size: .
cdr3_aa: CASSPVFPSPNEKLFF
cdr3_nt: TGTGCCAGTAGTCCCGTCTTCCCTTCCCCTAATGAAAAACTGTTTTTT

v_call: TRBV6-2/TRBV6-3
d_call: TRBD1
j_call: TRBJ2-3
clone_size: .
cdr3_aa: CASSFPSTGVPDTQYF
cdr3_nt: TGTGCCAGCAGTTTTCCCTCGACAGGGGTTCCAGATACGCAGTATTTT

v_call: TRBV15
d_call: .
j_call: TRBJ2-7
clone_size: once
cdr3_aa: CATSRDLPSASEQYF
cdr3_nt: TGTGCCACCAGCAGAGATCTGCCCAGCGCGTCCGAGCAGTACTTC

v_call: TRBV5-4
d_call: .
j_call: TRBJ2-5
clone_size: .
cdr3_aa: CASSLWAGSGETQYF
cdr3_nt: TGTGCCAGCAGCTTGTGGGCGGGGAGCGGGGAGACCCAGTACTTC

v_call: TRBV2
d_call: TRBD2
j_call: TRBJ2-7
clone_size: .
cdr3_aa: CASSGGLDREQYF
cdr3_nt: TGTGCCAGCAGTGGGGGACTAGATCGGGAGCAGTACTTC

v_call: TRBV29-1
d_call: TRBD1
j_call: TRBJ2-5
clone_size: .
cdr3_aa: CSVWTGRDSETQYF
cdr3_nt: TGCAGCGTTTGGACAGGGAGAGATTCGGAGACCCAGTACTTC

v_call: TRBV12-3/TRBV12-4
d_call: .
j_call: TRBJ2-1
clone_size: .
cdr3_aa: CASSTLHNEQFF
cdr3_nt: TGTGCCAGCAGTACGCTCCACAATGAGCAGTTCTTC

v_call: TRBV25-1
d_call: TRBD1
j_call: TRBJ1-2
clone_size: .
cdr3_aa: CASTFGQGSYGYTF
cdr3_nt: TGTGCCAGCACATTCGGACAGGGGAGCTATGGCTACACCTTC

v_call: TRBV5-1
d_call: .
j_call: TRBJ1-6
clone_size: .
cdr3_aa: CASSPGPVRDSPLHF
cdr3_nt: TGCGCCAGCAGTCCGGGACCGGTAAGGGATTCACCCCTCCACTTT

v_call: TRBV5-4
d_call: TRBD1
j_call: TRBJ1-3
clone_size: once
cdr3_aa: CASSFRQGAYIGNTIYF
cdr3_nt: TGTGCCAGCAGCTTCCGACAGGGGGCGTATATTGGAAACACCATATATTTT

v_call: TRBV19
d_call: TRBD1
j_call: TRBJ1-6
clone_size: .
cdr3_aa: CATRTGSASPLHF
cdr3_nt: TGTGCCACCAGGACAGGCAGTGCCTCACCCCTCCACTTT

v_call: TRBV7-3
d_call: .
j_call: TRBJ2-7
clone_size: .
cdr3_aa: CASSFPVSTFYEQYF
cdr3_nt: TGTGCCAGCAGCTTTCCCGTATCGACATTCTACGAGCAGTACTTC

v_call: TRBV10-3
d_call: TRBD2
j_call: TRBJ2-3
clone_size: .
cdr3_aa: CAIGTSGSTDTQYF
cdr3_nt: TGTGCCATCGGGACTAGCGGTTCCACAGATACGCAGTATTTT

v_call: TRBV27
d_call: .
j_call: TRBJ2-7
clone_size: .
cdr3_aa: CASSPGHRGAYEQYF
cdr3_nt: TGTGCCAGCAGTCCCGGCCACCGAGGGGCCTACGAGCAGTACTTC

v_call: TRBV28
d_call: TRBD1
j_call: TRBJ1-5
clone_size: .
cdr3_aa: CASSINRGLSNQPQHF
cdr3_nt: TGTGCCAGCAGTATAAACAGGGGGTTGAGCAATCAGCCCCAGCATTTT

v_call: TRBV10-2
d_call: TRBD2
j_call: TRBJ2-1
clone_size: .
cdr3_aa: CASTSGREDEQFF
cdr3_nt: TGCGCCAGCACCAGCGGGAGGGAGGATGAGCAGTTCTTC

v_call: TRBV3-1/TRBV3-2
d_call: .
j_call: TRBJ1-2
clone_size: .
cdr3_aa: CASSLRAGPTNYGYTF
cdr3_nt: TGTGCCAGCAGCCTTAGGGCGGGACCAACGAACTATGGCTACACCTTC

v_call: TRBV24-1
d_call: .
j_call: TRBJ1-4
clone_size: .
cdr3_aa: CATSDSHGEKLFF
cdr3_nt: TGTGCCACCAGTGATTCTCATGGTGAAAAACTGTTTTTT